The entry below gives a single TCR beta chain sequence along with its context. Its antigen is currently unknown. The CDR3 has 15 residues. CDR1 is SQVTM, CDR2 ANQGSEA, per germline. The junction had 6 bases not matched to a gene; V was cut back by 2 bases and J by 0 bases. This sample is drawn from a study of T cells in Graves' hyperthyroidism and ophthalmopathy. What was amplified from RNA transcripts were TCR beta CDR3 regions. The primer set for the first-round RT-PCR of the TCR CDR3 was HTBI. One entry per CDR3 protein results from TCRdb running MiXCR on the multiplex PCR reads. This sample yields hundreds of thousands of distinct CDR3 sequences, of which just under 20% are seen a single time; roughly 47% belongs to the top ten. Broader study findings: Blood also contained most expanded thyroid clonotypes above 0.001.

The genes are TRBV29-1 and TRBJ1-1; 7 nucleotides agree with TRBD1. The sequence was obtained from a man aged 40-55 years with Graves' ophthalmopathy. Material for sequencing was blood. The CDR3 DNA reads as TGCAGCGTTGAAAGAAGACAGGGCATGAACACTGAAGCTTTCTTT. Amino acids: CSVERRQGMNTEAFF.